A single sample is the source of the 27 T cell receptor beta chains below, sequenced in a study of T-cell reconstitution after alpha-beta-depleted transplantation in children. Preparation of the TCRbeta library involved a method that used unique molecular identifiers. TCRdb re-derived calls from the PCR reads in MiXCR, one entry per CDR3 protein. This sample has 200,000 to 250,000 distinct CDR3 sequences, with roughly a tenth found just once. Sequencing was performed on PBMCs, taken before TCRalphabeta/CD19-depleted stem cell transplant. Receptors were obtained from a child under two years old with acute myeloid leukemia, due to receive a stem cell transplant.

This clonotype occurred many times. The chain is built from TRBV20-1 and TRBJ1-2; D unclear. CDR1 and CDR2 (germline): DFQATT, SNEGSKA (reference sequence). This CDR3 region has 13 residues. Trimming left V 1 base short and J 2 bases short, with 8 bases between. CDR3 nucleotide sequence: TGCAGTGCTAGAGCTCAGGAAAACTATGGCTACACCTTC. As protein: CSARAQENYGYTF.

In its sample, this clonotype was seen many times. This chain joins TRBV20-1 and TRBJ1-1, with a weak D call TRBD1 (6 bases). The CDR3 is made up of 11 amino acids. The germline V gene has CDR1 DFQATT and CDR2 SNEGSKA (reference sequence). Trimming took off 5 bases at V and 4 bases at J, with 8 bases between the two ends. The DNA of the CDR3 is TGCAGTGCTCGGACAGCCACTGAAGCTTTCTTT. This encodes CSARTATEAFF.

This clonotype showed up many times. The V gene is TRBV29-1, the J gene TRBJ1-1, with 7 bases matching TRBD1. Trimming took 5 bases from V and 4 from J; bases not matched to a gene: 1. The CDR3 length is 11 residues. Germline V gives CDR1 SQVTM, CDR2 ANQGSEA. The CDR3 loop is CSVRGPTEAFF. DNA of the CDR3: TGCAGCGTTAGGGGGCCCACTGAAGCTTTCTTT. Combining the CDR3 with reference TRBV29-1 and TRBJ1-1 gives the whole variable domain SAVISQKPSRDICQRGTSLTIQCQVDSQVTMMFWYRQQPGQSLTLIATANQGSEATYESGFVIDKFPISRPNLTFSTLTVSNMSPEDSSIYLCSVRGPTEAFFGQGTRLTVV.

This clonotype was detected ten times or more. The CDR3 DNA is TGTGCCAGCAGTTTGATAGGTTGGGGGGAAGCAGATACGCAGTATTTT. It translates to CASSLIGWGEADTQYF. The gene calls are TRBV28 and TRBJ2-3; a weak D match, TRBD2 (6 bases). Per germline, CDR1 MDHEN and CDR2 SYDVKM. The length of the CDR3 is 16 residues. Trimming pared 3 bases from V and 4 bases from J, leaving 17 bases between.

This clonotype was detected many times. This chain uses TRBV4-1 with TRBJ2-3; 10 positions agree with TRBD2. The CDR3 runs to 16 residues. Germline trimming cut 1 base from V and 4 bases from J; bases unmatched to any gene: 5. The germline V gene encodes CDR1 MGHRA and CDR2 YSYEKL. Written as DNA, the CDR3 is TGCGCCAGCAGCCAAGCTGTAGCGGGAGGCCCAGATACGCAGTATTTT. Protein product: CASSQAVAGGPDTQYF.

This clonotype has ten or more counts. The V and J genes are TRBV7-9 and TRBJ2-1; D perhaps matches TRBD1 (6 bases). V dropped 4 bases and J dropped 14 bases, with 30 bases sitting between them. Germline loops: CDR1 SEHNR, CDR2 FQNEAQ (reference sequence). The length of the CDR3 is 17 residues. The CDR3 reads CASSSLEAMVLDSREFF. The CDR3 coding sequence is TGTGCCAGCAGCTCCTTGGAGGCTATGGTACTGGACAGCCGCGAGTTCTTC.

This clonotype appeared a few times. The chain is built from TRBV20-1 and TRBJ2-5, with TRBD2 identical over 11 bases. The CDR3 length is 15 residues. The ends lost 3 bases at V and 2 bases at J; junction bases unmatched: 5. CDR1 is DFQATT and CDR2 is SNEGSKA in the germline V gene (reference sequence). CDR3 in DNA: TGCAGTGCTAGTTTCAGACTAGCGGGACAAGAGACCCAGTACTTC. This gives the protein CSASFRLAGQETQYF.

J is TRBJ2-7 and V is TRBV3-1; D remains unclear. The germline V and J ends were trimmed by 3 bases and 0 bases, with 9 bases remaining between them. Germline CDR1 and CDR2: LGHDT and YNNKEL (reference sequence). This CDR3 is built from 14 residues. CDR3 region: CASSQVPSSYEQYF. CDR3 sequence (DNA): TGTGCCAGCAGCCAGGTTCCGAGCTCCTACGAGCAGTACTTC.

This chain links TRBV30 with TRBJ2-5, with D hard to call. The V gene's germline CDR1 is GTSNPN and CDR2 SVGIG (reference sequence). The germline V and J ends were trimmed by 2 bases and 2 bases, with 15 bases remaining between them. The CDR3 loop spans 15 amino acids. DNA for the CDR3: TGTGCCTGGAGTCCTTCTCGTTCTAGGCAAGAGACCCAGTACTTC. This translates into CAWSPSRSRQETQYF.

V usage is TRBV7-9 and J usage is TRBJ1-2; 10 bases map to TRBD1. Per germline, CDR1 SEHNR and CDR2 FQNEAQ (reference sequence). V was pared by 2 bases and J by 4 bases, with 10 bases of the junction left unmatched. The CDR3 contains 17 residues. As DNA, the CDR3 is TGTGCCAGCAGCTTATGGGGACAGGGGCCCCGAGGCTATGGCTACACCTTC. This encodes CASSLWGQGPRGYGYTF.

This chain uses TRBV18 with TRBJ2-5; TRBD2 might be the D (6 bases). The CDR3 is 13 amino acids. V lost 2 bases to trimming and J lost 4 bases, with 8 bases between them. Looked up from germline, CDR1 is KGHSH and CDR2 is LQKENI. CDR3 protein: CASSPMGGETQYF. In DNA, the CDR3 is TGTGCCAGCTCACCAATGGGGGGAGAGACCCAGTACTTC. Drawing the rest from reference TRBV18 and TRBJ2-5, the complete variable domain is NAGVMQNPRHLVRRRGQEARLRCSPMKGHSHVYWYRQLPEEGLKFMVYLQKENIIDESGMPKERFSAEFPKEGPSILRIQQVVRGDSAAYFCASSPMGGETQYFGPGTRLLVL.

This clonotype was seen many times. V gene TRBV12-3 or TRBV12-4 combines with J gene TRBJ2-3; no clear D gene. CDR3 length: 14 amino acids. V was trimmed by 3 bases and J by 4 bases, leaving 11 bases between them. CDR3 nucleotide sequence: TGTGCCAGCAGTTTTACTGGAAAGGCAGATACGCAGTATTTT. The encoded protein is CASSFTGKADTQYF.

The table lists this clonotype with many counts. J is TRBJ2-1 and V is TRBV9; 7 bases align to TRBD2. The CDR3 contains 17 residues. The ends lost 0 bases at V and 4 bases at J; junction bases unmatched: 10. CDR1 and CDR2 (germline): SGDLS, YYNGEE. CDR3 bases: TGTGCCAGCAGCGTAGCAGCCGGCGGGAGACGGTACAATGAGCAGTTCTTC. It encodes CASSVAAGGRRYNEQFF.

This rearrangement joins TRBV6-1 to TRBJ1-5, with D hard to call. Trimming stripped 4 bases from V and 5 bases from J, with 9 bases between. This CDR3 is 13 amino acids long. The V gene's germline CDR1 is MNHNS and CDR2 SASEGT. The CDR3 loop is CASSADLDQPQHF. The DNA for the CDR3 is TGTGCCAGCAGTGCCGACTTGGATCAGCCCCAGCATTTT.

This clonotype has just a few counts. Since a much larger clone is just one base distant, this may be a read error. This chain connects TRBV29-1 to TRBJ1-2, with D hard to call. CDR3 length equals 10 residues. Per germline, CDR1 SQVTM and CDR2 ANQGSEA. This CDR3 is CSVDGSGDTF. CDR3 in DNA: TGCAGCGTTGACGGTTCTGGCGACACCTTC.

This clonotype was found many times. V usage is TRBV5-1 and J usage is TRBJ2-3, with D tentatively TRBD1 or TRBD2 (5 bases each). Looked up from germline, CDR1 is SGHRS and CDR2 is YFSETQ. The CDR3 sequence is 15 residues long. With 1 base removed from V and 2 bases from J, the gap between germline ends came to 11 bases. The CDR3 region has the DNA TGCGCCAGCAGCTTGATCGGGACCAACACAGATACGCAGTATTTT. This codes for CASSLIGTNTDTQYF.

This clonotype was detected a few times. The rearrangement links TRBV3-1 to TRBJ2-1; D gene ambiguous. The germline gives CDR1 LGHDT, CDR2 YNNKEL (reference sequence). Trimming cost V 0 bases and J 7 bases, with 4 bases left between them. The CDR3 totals 12 residues. CDR3 in amino acids: CASSQERNEQFF. As DNA, the CDR3 is TGTGCCAGCAGCCAAGAACGGAATGAGCAGTTCTTC.

The V call is TRBV12-3 or TRBV12-4, the J call TRBJ1-2; D gene unclear. Trimming left V 5 bases short and J 7 bases short, with 17 bases between. This CDR3 is 14 amino acids long. This CDR3 is CASSMELAWGGYTF. DNA for the CDR3: TGTGCCAGCAGTATGGAGTTAGCCTGGGGTGGCTACACCTTC.

Ten or more counts support this clonotype. The gene calls are TRBV28 and TRBJ1-5, with D unclear. Looked up from germline, CDR1 is MDHEN and CDR2 is SYDVKM. CDR3 length: 13 residues. V was trimmed by 2 bases and J by 6 bases, leaving 8 bases between them. The CDR3 loop reads CASSLGRVQPQHF. CDR3 in DNA: TGTGCCAGCAGTTTAGGACGGGTTCAGCCCCAGCATTTT.

The V gene is TRBV28, the J gene TRBJ2-3, with TRBD2 identical over 8 bases. Germline assignment: CDR1 MDHEN and CDR2 SYDVKM. The CDR3 is 14 amino acids. CDR3 DNA: TGTAGCACCTCGGGAGGGGCTTCCACAGATACGCAGTATTTT. Protein product: CSTSGGASTDTQYF. Full variable domain (rest looked up from reference TRBV28 and TRBJ2-3): DVKVTQSSRYLVKRTGEKVFLECVQDMDHENMFWYRQDPGLGLRLIYFSYDVKMKEKGDIPEGYSVSREKKERFSLILESASTNQTSMYLCSTSGGASTDTQYFGPGTRLTVL.

V usage is TRBV20-1 and J usage is TRBJ2-1; 9 bases are shared with TRBD2. The CDR3 is 17 amino acids. After removal of 6 bases from V and 0 bases from J, the junction contained 12 bases not matched to a gene. Germline V CDR1 and CDR2: DFQATT, SNEGSKA (reference sequence). Here the CDR3 DNA reads TGCAGTGCACGAATCCTAGCGGGAAAAGGCTCCTACAATGAGCAGTTCTTC. Its protein is CSARILAGKGSYNEQFF.

This clonotype was seen ten or more times. V gene TRBV29-1 combines with J gene TRBJ2-6, with D possibly matching TRBD1 (6 bases). Germline loops: CDR1 SQVTM, CDR2 ANQGSEA. The CDR3 totals 12 residues. The DNA for the CDR3 is TGCAGTACAGGGTCTGGGGCCAACGTCCTGACTTTC. Translating gives CSTGSGANVLTF.

This clonotype showed up many times. The chain carries TRBV19 and TRBJ2-2; 9 bases map to TRBD2. Unmatched junction bases numbered 3, after V lost 4 bases and J lost 3 bases. Germline-derived CDR1 and CDR2 are LNHDA and SQIVND (reference sequence). The CDR3 runs 15 residues. In DNA form, the CDR3 reads TGTGCCAGTAGTAGGCGACTAGCGGACACCGGGGAGCTGTTTTTT. Its translation: CASSRRLADTGELFF.

Many counts were recorded for this clonotype. This sequence joins TRBV12-3 or TRBV12-4 and TRBJ1-3; unclear D gene. The CDR3 is 15 amino acids. Trimming pared 2 bases from V and 0 bases from J, leaving 8 bases between. As DNA, the CDR3 is TGTGCCAGCAGTTTAATTGCTTTCTCTGGAAACACCATATATTTT. Translated: CASSLIAFSGNTIYF.

There are a few counts of this clonotype. The chain links TRBV20-1 to TRBJ2-3, with D tentatively TRBD1 (6 bases). Deletions cut 6 bases from V and 2 bases from J, with 12 bases between. In germline, CDR1 is DFQATT, CDR2 SNEGSKA (reference sequence). The CDR3 runs to 13 residues. In nucleotides, the CDR3 is TGCAGTGCCGCCGGGACAACCACAGATACGCAGTATTTT. Encoded protein: CSAAGTTTDTQYF.

At least ten counts were recorded for this clonotype. V and J are TRBV11-3 and TRBJ2-6, with D possibly matching TRBD2 (6 bases). The CDR3 is 17 amino acids. V was clipped by 5 bases and J by 4 bases, with 18 bases between them. Germline CDR1 reads SGHNT; CDR2 reads YENEEA. CDR3 coding DNA: TGTGCCAGCAGCACCGGGACTCACCGGGTGGGGGCCAACGTCCTGACTTTC. Encoded protein: CASSTGTHRVGANVLTF.

This clonotype has more than one count but fewer than ten. V usage is TRBV11-2 and J usage is TRBJ2-2; 12 bases map to TRBD2. This CDR3 comprises 16 residues. Germline V lookup: CDR1 SGHAT, CDR2 FQNNGV. The V segment lost 4 bases and the J segment 6 bases; nucleotides outside the gene matches: 6. CDR3 sequence: CASSSRLAGESGELFF. CDR3 DNA: TGTGCCAGCAGCTCAAGACTAGCGGGAGAGTCCGGGGAGCTGTTTTTT.